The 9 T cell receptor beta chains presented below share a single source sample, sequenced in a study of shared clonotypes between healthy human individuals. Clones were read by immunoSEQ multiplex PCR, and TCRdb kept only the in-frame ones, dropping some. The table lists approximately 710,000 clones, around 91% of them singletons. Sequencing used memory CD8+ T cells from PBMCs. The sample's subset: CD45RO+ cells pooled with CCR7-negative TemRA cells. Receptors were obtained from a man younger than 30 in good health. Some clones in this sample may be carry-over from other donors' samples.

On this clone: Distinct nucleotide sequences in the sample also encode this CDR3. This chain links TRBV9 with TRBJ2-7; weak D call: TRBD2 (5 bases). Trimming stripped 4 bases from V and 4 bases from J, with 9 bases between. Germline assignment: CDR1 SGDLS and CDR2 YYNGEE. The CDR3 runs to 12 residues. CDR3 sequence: CASSPGGYEQYF. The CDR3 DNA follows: TGTGCCAGCAGCCCCGGAGGTTACGAGCAGTACTTC.

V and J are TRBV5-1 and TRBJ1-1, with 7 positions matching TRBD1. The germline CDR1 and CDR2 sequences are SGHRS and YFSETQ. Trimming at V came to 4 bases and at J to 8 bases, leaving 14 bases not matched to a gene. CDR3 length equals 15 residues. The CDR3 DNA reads TGCGCCAGCAGCAAAGCGCAATTAACAGGGGACGAAGCTTTCTTT. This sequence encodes CASSKAQLTGDEAFF.

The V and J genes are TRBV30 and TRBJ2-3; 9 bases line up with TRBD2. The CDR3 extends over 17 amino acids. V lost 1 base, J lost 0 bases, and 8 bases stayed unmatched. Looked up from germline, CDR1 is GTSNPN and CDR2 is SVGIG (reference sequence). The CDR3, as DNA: TGTGCCTGGAGTGCTAGCGGGGTCACGACTAGCACAGATACGCAGTATTTT. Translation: CAWSASGVTTSTDTQYF.

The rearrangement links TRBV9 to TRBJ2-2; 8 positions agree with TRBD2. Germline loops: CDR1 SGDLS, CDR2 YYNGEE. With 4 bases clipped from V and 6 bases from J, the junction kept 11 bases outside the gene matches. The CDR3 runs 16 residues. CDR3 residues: CASSPRAGVRAGELFF. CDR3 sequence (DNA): TGTGCCAGCAGCCCCCGAGCGGGAGTGAGGGCCGGGGAGCTGTTTTTT.

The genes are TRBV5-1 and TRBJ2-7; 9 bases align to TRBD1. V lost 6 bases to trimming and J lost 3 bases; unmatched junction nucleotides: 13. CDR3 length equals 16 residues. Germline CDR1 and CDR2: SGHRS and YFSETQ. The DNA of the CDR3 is TGCGCCAGCAAGGGGGTCCGGGGGACAGGGAACTACGAGCAGTACTTC. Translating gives CASKGVRGTGNYEQYF.

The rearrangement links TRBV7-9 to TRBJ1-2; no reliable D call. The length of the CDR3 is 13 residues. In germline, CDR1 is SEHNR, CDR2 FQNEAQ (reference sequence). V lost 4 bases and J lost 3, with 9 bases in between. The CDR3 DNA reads TGTGCCAGCAGCTGGGTGGGCGACTATGGCTACACCTTC. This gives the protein CASSWVGDYGYTF.

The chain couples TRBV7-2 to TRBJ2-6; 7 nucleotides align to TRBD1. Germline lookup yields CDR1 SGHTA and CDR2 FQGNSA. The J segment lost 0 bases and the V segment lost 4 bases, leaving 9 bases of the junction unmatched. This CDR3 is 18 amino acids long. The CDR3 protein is CASSSAGQDSSGANVLTF. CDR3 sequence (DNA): TGTGCCAGCAGCTCGGCCGGACAGGATAGCTCTGGGGCCAACGTCCTGACTTTC.

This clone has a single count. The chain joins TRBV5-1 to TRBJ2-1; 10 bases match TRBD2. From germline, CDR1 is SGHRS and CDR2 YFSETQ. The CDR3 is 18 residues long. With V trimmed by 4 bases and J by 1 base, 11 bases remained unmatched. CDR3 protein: CASSPLAGRPGSYNEQFF. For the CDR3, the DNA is TGCGCCAGCAGCCCACTAGCGGGACGCCCCGGTTCCTACAATGAGCAGTTCTTC.

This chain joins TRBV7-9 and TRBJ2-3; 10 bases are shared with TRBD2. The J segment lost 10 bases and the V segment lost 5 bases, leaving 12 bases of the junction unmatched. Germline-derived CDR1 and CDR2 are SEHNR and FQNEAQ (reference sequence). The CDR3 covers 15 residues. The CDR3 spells CASSEREGQFLAQYF. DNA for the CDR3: TGTGCCAGCAGCGAGCGGGAGGGCCAATTCTTGGCGCAGTATTTT.